This TCR beta chain comes out of a study of blood T cell repertoires in COVID-19. Study summary: COVID-19 samples, acute and convalescent, were from the United States, Italy and Spain.

Enrolled through a virtual design, the participants were between roughly 18 and 90 years of age and came from 24 US areas. Within 2 weeks before study entry, exposed participants met a COVID-19 case. Here immunoSEQ multiplex PCR was the method, and the copy in TCRdb shows in-frame clones only, minus some. The sample records approximately 260,000 clones, approximately 81% being singletons. Concerning this clone itself: The same CDR3 is also encoded by other DNA sequences in this sample.

The CDR3 contains 14 residues. The germline V gene has CDR1 MNHEY and CDR2 SMNVEV (reference sequence). The V and J ends lost 5 bases and 0 bases respectively, with 9 bases between them. Sequences were obtained from PBMCs or T cells enriched from blood (not recorded which). This TCR derives from a woman aged 45-60 years who had been exposed to COVID-19. The rearrangement uses TRBV27 and TRBJ2-3; TRBD1 is a possible D gene (6 bases). CDR3 nucleotides: TGTGCCAGCAGTCCAGGACAGAGCACAGATACGCAGTATTTT. The encoded protein is CASSPGQSTDTQYF.